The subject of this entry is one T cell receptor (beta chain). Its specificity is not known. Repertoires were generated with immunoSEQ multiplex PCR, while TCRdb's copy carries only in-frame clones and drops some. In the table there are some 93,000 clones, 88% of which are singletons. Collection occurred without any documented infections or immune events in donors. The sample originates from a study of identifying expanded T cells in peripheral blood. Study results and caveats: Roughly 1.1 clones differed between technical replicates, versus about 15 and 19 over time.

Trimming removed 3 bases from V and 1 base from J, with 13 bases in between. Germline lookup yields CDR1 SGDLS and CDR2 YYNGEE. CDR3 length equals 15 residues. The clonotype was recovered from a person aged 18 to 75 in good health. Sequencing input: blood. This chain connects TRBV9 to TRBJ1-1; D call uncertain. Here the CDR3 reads CASSENTLGNTEAFF. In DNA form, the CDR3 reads TGTGCCAGCAGCGAAAACACCCTGGGGAACACTGAAGCTTTCTTT.